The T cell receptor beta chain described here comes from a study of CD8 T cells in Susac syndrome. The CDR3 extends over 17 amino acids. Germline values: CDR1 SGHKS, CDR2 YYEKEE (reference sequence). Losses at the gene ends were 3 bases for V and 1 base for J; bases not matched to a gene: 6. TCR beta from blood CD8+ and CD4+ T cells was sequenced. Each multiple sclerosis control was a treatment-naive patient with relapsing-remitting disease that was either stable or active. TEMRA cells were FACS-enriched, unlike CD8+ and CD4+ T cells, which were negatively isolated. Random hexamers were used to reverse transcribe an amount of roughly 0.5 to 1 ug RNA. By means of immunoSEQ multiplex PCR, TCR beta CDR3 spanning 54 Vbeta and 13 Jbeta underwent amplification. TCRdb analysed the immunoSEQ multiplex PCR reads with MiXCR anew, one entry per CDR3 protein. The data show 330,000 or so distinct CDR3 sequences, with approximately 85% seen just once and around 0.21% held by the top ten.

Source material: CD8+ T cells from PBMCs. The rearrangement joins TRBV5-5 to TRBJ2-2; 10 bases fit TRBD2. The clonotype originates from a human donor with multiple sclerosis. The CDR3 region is CASSSGLAELNTGELFF. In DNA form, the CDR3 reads TGTGCCAGCAGCTCCGGACTAGCGGAATTGAACACCGGGGAGCTGTTTTTT.